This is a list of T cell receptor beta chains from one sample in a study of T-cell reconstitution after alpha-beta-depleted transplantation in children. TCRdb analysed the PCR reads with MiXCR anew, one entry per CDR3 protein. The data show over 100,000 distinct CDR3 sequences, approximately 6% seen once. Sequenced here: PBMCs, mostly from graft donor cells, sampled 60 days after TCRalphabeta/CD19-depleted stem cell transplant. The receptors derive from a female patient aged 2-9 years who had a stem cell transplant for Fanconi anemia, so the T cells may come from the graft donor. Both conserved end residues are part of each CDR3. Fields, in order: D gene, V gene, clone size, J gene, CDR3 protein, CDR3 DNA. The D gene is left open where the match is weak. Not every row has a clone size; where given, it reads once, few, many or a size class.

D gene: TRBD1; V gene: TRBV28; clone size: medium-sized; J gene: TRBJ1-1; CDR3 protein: CASSPDWSGGTEAFF; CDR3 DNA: TGTGCCAGCAGTCCAGACTGGTCAGGGGGCACTGAAGCTTTCTTT
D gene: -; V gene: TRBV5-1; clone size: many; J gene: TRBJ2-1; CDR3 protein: CASSLASWPIRSYNEQFF; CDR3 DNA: TGCGCCAGCAGCTTGGCCAGCTGGCCAATTCGCTCCTACAATGAGCAGTTCTTC
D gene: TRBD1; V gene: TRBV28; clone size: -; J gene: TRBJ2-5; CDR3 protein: CAINLGTAVEETQYF; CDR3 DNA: TGTGCCATCAACCTCGGGACAGCGGTTGAAGAGACCCAGTACTTC
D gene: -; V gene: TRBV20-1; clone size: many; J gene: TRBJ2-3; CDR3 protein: CSAERGTDTQYF; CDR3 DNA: TGCAGTGCCGAAAGGGGAACAGATACGCAGTATTTT
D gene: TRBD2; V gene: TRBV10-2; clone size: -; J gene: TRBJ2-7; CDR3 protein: CASRLAGVSYEQYF; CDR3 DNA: TGCGCCAGCAGACTAGCGGGAGTCTCCTACGAGCAGTACTTC
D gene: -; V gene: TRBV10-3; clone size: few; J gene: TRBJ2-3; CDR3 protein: CAIRLPQVDTQYF; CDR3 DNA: TGTGCCATCAGACTCCCCCAAGTGGATACGCAGTATTTT
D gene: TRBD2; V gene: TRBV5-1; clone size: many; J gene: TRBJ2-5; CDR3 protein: CASSLGLAGGGETQYF; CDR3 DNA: TGCGCCAGCAGCTTGGGACTAGCGGGAGGTGGAGAGACCCAGTACTTC
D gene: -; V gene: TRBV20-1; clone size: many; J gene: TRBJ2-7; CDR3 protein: CSARGFSYEQYF; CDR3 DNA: TGCAGTGCTAGAGGGTTCTCCTACGAGCAGTACTTC
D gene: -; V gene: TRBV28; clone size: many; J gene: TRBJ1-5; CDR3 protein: CASSLIGGASSNQPQHF; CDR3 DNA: TGTGCCAGCAGTTTAATCGGGGGGGCCTCTAGCAATCAGCCCCAGCATTTT
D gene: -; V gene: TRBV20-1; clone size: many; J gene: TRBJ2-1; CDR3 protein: CSARGLRGGDNEQFF; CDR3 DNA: TGCAGTGCTAGAGGGTTGAGAGGGGGGGACAATGAGCAGTTCTTC
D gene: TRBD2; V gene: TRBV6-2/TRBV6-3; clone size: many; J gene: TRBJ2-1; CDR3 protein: CASSYGTNINEQFF; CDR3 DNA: TGTGCCAGCAGTTACGGGACTAACATCAATGAGCAGTTCTTC
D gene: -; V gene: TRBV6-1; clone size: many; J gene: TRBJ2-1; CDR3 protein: CASSPQDWNEQFF; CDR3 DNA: TGTGCCAGCAGTCCACAGGATTGGAATGAGCAGTTCTTC
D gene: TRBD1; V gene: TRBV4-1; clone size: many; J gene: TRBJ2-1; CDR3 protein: CASSQAGTGAYNEQFF; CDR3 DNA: TGCGCCAGCAGCCAAGCCGGGACAGGGGCCTACAATGAGCAGTTCTTC
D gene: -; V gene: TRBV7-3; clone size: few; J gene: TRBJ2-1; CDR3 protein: CASSLLGYGEQFF; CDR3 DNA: TGTGCCAGCAGCTTATTAGGGTACGGTGAGCAGTTCTTC
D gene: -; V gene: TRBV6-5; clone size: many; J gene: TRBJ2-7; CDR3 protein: CASGRDRYQTF; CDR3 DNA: TGTGCCAGTGGAAGGGACCGCTATCAAACATTC
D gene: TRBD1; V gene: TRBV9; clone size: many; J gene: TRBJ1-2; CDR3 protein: CASTGTGNYGYTF; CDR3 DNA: TGTGCCAGCACCGGGACAGGGAACTATGGCTACACCTTC
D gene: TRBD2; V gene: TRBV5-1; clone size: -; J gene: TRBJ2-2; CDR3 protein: CASSFPSGGAGELFF; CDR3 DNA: TGCGCCAGCAGCTTCCCTAGCGGGGGGGCCGGGGAGCTGTTTTTT
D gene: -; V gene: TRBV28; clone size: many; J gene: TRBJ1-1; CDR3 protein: CASSSTPRQRERAEAFF; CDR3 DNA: TGTGCCAGCAGTTCCACACCGCGACAGCGTGAGAGGGCTGAAGCTTTCTTT
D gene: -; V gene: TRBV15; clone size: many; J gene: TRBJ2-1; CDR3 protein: CATSRGIKYNEQFF; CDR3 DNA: TGTGCCACCAGCAGAGGAATAAAGTACAATGAGCAGTTCTTC
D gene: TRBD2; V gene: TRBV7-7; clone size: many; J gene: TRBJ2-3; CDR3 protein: CASSLGAGGTDTQYF; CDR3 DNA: TGTGCCAGCAGCTTAGGGGCGGGGGGCACAGATACGCAGTATTTT
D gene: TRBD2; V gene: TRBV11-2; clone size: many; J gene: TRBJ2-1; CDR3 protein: CASSFLAGVLGNEQFF; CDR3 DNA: TGTGCCAGCAGCTTTCTAGCGGGAGTTTTAGGCAATGAGCAGTTCTTC
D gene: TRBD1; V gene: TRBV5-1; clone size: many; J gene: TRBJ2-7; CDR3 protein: CASSSTISGGVYEQYF; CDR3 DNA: TGCGCCAGCAGCTCCACGATCTCAGGGGGCGTATACGAGCAGTACTTC